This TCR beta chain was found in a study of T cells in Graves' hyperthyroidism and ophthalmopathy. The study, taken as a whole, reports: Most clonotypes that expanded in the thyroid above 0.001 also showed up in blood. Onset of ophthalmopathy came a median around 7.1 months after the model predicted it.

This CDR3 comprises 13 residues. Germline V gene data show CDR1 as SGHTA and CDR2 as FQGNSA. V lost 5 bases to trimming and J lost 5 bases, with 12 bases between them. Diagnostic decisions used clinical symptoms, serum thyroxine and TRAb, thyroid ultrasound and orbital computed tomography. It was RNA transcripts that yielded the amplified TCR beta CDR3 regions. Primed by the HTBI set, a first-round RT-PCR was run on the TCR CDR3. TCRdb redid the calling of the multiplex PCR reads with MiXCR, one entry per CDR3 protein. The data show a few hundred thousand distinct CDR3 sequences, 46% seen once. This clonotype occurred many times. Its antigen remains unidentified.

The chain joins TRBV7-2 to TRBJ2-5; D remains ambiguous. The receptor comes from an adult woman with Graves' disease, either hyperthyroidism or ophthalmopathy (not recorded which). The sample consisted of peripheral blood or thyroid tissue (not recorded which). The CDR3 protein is CASSPSVGETQYF. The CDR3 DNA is TGTGCCAGCAGCCCAAGTGTGGGGGAGACCCAGTACTTC. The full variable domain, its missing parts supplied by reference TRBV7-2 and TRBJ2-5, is GAGVSQSPSNKVTEKGKDVELRCDPISGHTALYWYRQSLGQGLEFLIYFQGNSAPDKSGLPSDRFSAERTGGSVSTLTIQRTQQEDSAVYLCASSPSVGETQYFGPGTRLLVL.